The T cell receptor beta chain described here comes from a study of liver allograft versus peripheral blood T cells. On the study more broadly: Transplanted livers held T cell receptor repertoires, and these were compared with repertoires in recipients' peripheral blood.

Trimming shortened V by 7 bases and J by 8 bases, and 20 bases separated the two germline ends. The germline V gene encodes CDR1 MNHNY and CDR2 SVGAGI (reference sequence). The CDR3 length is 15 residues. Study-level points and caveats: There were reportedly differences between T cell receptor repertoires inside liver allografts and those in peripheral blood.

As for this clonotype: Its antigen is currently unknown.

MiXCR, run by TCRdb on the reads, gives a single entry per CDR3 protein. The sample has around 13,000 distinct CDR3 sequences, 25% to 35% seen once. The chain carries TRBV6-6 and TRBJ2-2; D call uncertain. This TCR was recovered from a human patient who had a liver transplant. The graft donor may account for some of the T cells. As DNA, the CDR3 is TGTGCCAGCACACGGGCAGCATATGAAGGGGGGGAGCTGTTTTTT. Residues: CASTRAAYEGGELFF.